The 5 T cell receptor beta chains below come from one sample, sequenced in a study of blood T cell repertoires in COVID-19. TCRdb's copy holds only in-frame clones and misses some; the assay was immunoSEQ multiplex PCR. The table shows around 100,000 clones, with around four fifths occurring only once. Sequencing input: peripheral blood. These receptor sequences come from a woman between 65 and 79 years old with acute or convalescent COVID-19.

The V gene is TRBV11-2, the J gene TRBJ2-5, with 14 bases fitting TRBD2. The ends lost 5 bases at V and 5 bases at J; junction bases unmatched: 16. The CDR3 covers 19 residues. Germline CDR1 is SGHAT and CDR2 is FQNNGV. The CDR3 DNA follows: TGTGCCAGCAGCCAGCGGACTAGCGGGAGGTTGGGTTTGATGGAGACCCAGTACTTC. Translation: CASSQRTSGRLGLMETQYF. Full variable domain (rest looked up from reference TRBV11-2 and TRBJ2-5): EAGVAQSPRYKIIEKRQSVAFWCNPISGHATLYWYQQILGQGPKLLIQFQNNGVVDDSQLPKDRFSAERLKGVDSTLKIQPAKLEDSAVYLCASSQRTSGRLGLMETQYFGPGTRLLVL.

This clone was seen a handful of times. This chain joins TRBV9 and TRBJ2-3, with 8 positions matching TRBD1. Germline V gives CDR1 SGDLS, CDR2 YYNGEE. The CDR3 runs 16 residues. Trimming cost V 0 bases and J 2 bases; bases outside gene matches: 5. CDR3 DNA sequence: TGTGCCAGCAGCGTAGAGGCAGGGGGCCACACAGATACGCAGTATTTT. Translation: CASSVEAGGHTDTQYF.

This clone was counted a few times. J is TRBJ2-6 and V is TRBV23-1; TRBD1 agrees at 12 bases. TRBV23-1 has ORF status, its function being uncertain. Losses at the gene ends were 0 bases for V and 2 bases for J; bases not matched to a gene: 5. This CDR3 spans 19 amino acids. The CDR3 DNA reads as TGCGCCAGCAGTCAATCTAGGGACAGGGGGCCAACTGGGGCCAACGTCCTGACTTTC. Translation: CASSQSRDRGPTGANVLTF.

The J gene is TRBJ2-7, the V gene TRBV29-1; D gene uncertain. V lost 6 bases, J lost 6 bases, and 9 bases lay in between. Germline V lookup: CDR1 SQVTM, CDR2 ANQGSEA. This CDR3 region has 10 residues. CDR3 amino acids: CSVIVVEQYF. CDR3 nucleotide sequence: TGCAGCGTAATAGTTGTCGAGCAGTACTTC.

This rearrangement joins TRBV24-1 to TRBJ2-5; D is undetermined. Per the germline V gene, CDR1 is KGHDR and CDR2 is SFDVKD. CDR3 size: 12 residues. V lost 5 bases to trimming and J lost 4 bases, with 7 bases between them. This CDR3 reads CATSGTSETQYF. In DNA, the CDR3 is TGTGCCACCAGTGGTACATCAGAGACCCAGTACTTC.